A selection of T cell receptor beta chains follows, all from one sample in a study of metastatic and nonmetastatic thyroid tumors. With MiXCR, TCRdb called clones anew from the PCR reads. Of roughly 45,000 clones in the sample, 3% to 3.5% were seen once. Sequences were obtained from blood. These receptors all stem from a female donor with papillary thyroid cancer or a benign thyroid nodule (not recorded which). Some clones in this sample may be carry-over from other donors' samples. Each CDR3 is given with its conserved first and last residue. D genes are given only for firm matches. Rows may omit the clone size; those that give it use once, few, many or a size class.

d_call: -
clone_size: medium-sized
j_call: TRBJ2-2
v_call: TRBV19
cdr3_nt: TGTGCCAGTAGTAAAACAGGGAGCCGTTCGAGCACCGGGGAGCTGTTTTTT
cdr3_aa: CASSKTGSRSSTGELFF

d_call: -
clone_size: -
j_call: TRBJ1-2
v_call: TRBV29-1
cdr3_nt: TGTAGCGTTGTAAAAGGGACCTCCAGGCACTATAGCTACACCTTC
cdr3_aa: CSVVKGTSRHYSYTF

d_call: -
clone_size: few
j_call: TRBJ1-6
v_call: TRBV5-1
cdr3_nt: TGCGCCAGCAGCCGACAGAGCTCCTATAATTCACCCCTCCACTTT
cdr3_aa: CASSRQSSYNSPLHF

d_call: -
clone_size: few
j_call: TRBJ1-2
v_call: TRBV30
cdr3_nt: TGTGCATGGACACTAGGGGCTGGCTATGGCTACACCTTC
cdr3_aa: CAWTLGAGYGYTF

d_call: -
clone_size: few
j_call: TRBJ1-5
v_call: TRBV6-1
cdr3_nt: TGTGCCAGCAGTGAGTACAAGGCGGCTCAGCCCCAGCATTTT
cdr3_aa: CASSEYKAAQPQHF

d_call: -
clone_size: -
j_call: TRBJ2-2
v_call: TRBV11-3
cdr3_nt: TGTGCCAGCAGCTTAGATAACTGGGCGGTCACCGGGGAGCTGTTTTTT
cdr3_aa: CASSLDNWAVTGELFF

d_call: -
clone_size: few
j_call: TRBJ1-2
v_call: TRBV20-1
cdr3_nt: TGCAGTGCTCCGAACCGAGGAGAGGCTAACTATGGCTACACCTTC
cdr3_aa: CSAPNRGEANYGYTF

d_call: -
clone_size: few
j_call: TRBJ2-3
v_call: TRBV27
cdr3_nt: TGTGCCAGCAGTTACGCGGACAGCACAGATACGCAGTATTTT
cdr3_aa: CASSYADSTDTQYF

d_call: -
clone_size: many
j_call: TRBJ1-1
v_call: TRBV10-3
cdr3_nt: TGTGCCATCAGTGATGGTCGGATGAACACTGAAGCTTTCTTT
cdr3_aa: CAISDGRMNTEAFF

d_call: -
clone_size: few
j_call: TRBJ2-7
v_call: TRBV5-1
cdr3_nt: TGCGCCAGCAGCTTAAACCCGACATTCTCCTACGAGCAGTACTTC
cdr3_aa: CASSLNPTFSYEQYF

d_call: TRBD2
clone_size: many
j_call: TRBJ2-2
v_call: TRBV7-9
cdr3_nt: TGTGCCAGCAGCTTAGGCGGAGCGGGAGGTTCCGGGGAGCTGTTTTTT
cdr3_aa: CASSLGGAGGSGELFF

d_call: TRBD2
clone_size: medium-sized
j_call: TRBJ2-1
v_call: TRBV20-1
cdr3_nt: TGCAGTGCTAGAGCGGGAGGGTCCTACAATGAGCAGTTCTTC
cdr3_aa: CSARAGGSYNEQFF

d_call: -
clone_size: -
j_call: TRBJ2-7
v_call: TRBV30
cdr3_nt: TGTGCCTGGAGTTGGGCCCATAGCCAAACCTACGAGCAGTACTTC
cdr3_aa: CAWSWAHSQTYEQYF

d_call: TRBD2
clone_size: many
j_call: TRBJ2-3
v_call: TRBV20-1
cdr3_nt: TGCAGTGCTAGGGGTAGACTAGCGGGGTCGTTAGATACGCAGTATTTT
cdr3_aa: CSARGRLAGSLDTQYF

d_call: -
clone_size: few
j_call: TRBJ2-7
v_call: TRBV13
cdr3_nt: TGTGCCAGCAGCTTAGGACAGGGCCACGAGCAGTACTTC
cdr3_aa: CASSLGQGHEQYF

d_call: TRBD1
clone_size: many
j_call: TRBJ1-1
v_call: TRBV2
cdr3_nt: TGTGCCAGCAGTTCCGACAGGGGAGCGGCTTTCTTT
cdr3_aa: CASSSDRGAAFF

d_call: -
clone_size: many
j_call: TRBJ2-3
v_call: TRBV5-4
cdr3_nt: TGTGCCAGCAGCCGGAGTGTGGGGGTCACAGATACGCAGTATTTT
cdr3_aa: CASSRSVGVTDTQYF

d_call: TRBD1
clone_size: few
j_call: TRBJ2-3
v_call: TRBV12-5
cdr3_nt: TGTGCTAGCGGCGGACAGGCTTCACAGTATTTT
cdr3_aa: CASGGQASQYF

d_call: -
clone_size: many
j_call: TRBJ2-5
v_call: TRBV6-1
cdr3_nt: TGTGCCAGCAGTGAAATGGGGAAACAAGAGACCCAGTACTTC
cdr3_aa: CASSEMGKQETQYF

d_call: -
clone_size: few
j_call: TRBJ1-2
v_call: TRBV7-2
cdr3_nt: TGTGCCAGCAGCTTATTTTCAGGGTTTACCGATGGCTACACCTTC
cdr3_aa: CASSLFSGFTDGYTF

d_call: TRBD1
clone_size: many
j_call: TRBJ1-4
v_call: TRBV20-1
cdr3_nt: TGCAGTGCTCCGGGACAGTCAGAGGAAAAACTGTTTTTT
cdr3_aa: CSAPGQSEEKLFF

d_call: TRBD2
clone_size: many
j_call: TRBJ2-3
v_call: TRBV24-1
cdr3_nt: TGTGCCACCAGTGATTGGTATGCGGGAGGGGTCACAGATACGCAGTATTTT
cdr3_aa: CATSDWYAGGVTDTQYF

d_call: TRBD2
clone_size: few
j_call: TRBJ2-1
v_call: TRBV28
cdr3_nt: TGTGCCAGCAGCTTTAGCGGGAGGGCCTACAATGAGCAGTTCTTC
cdr3_aa: CASSFSGRAYNEQFF

d_call: -
clone_size: many
j_call: TRBJ1-3
v_call: TRBV30
cdr3_nt: TGTGCCTGGAGTCAAGGGTTCTCTGGAAACACCATATATTTT
cdr3_aa: CAWSQGFSGNTIYF

d_call: TRBD1
clone_size: -
j_call: TRBJ2-5
v_call: TRBV6-1
cdr3_nt: TGTGCCAGCAGTAGGAACAGGGGGGAGACCCAGTACTTC
cdr3_aa: CASSRNRGETQYF

d_call: TRBD2
clone_size: many
j_call: TRBJ2-4
v_call: TRBV20-1
cdr3_nt: TGCAGTGCGGCACTAGCGGGAGGAGACCTAGCCAAAAACATTCAGTACTTC
cdr3_aa: CSAALAGGDLAKNIQYF

d_call: -
clone_size: many
j_call: TRBJ2-5
v_call: TRBV19
cdr3_nt: TGTGCCAGTAGTATCGGGCCTAGCCAAGAGACCCAGTACTTC
cdr3_aa: CASSIGPSQETQYF

d_call: -
clone_size: many
j_call: TRBJ2-1
v_call: TRBV11-2
cdr3_nt: TGTGCCAGCTGCGTGGACCGGAGGGCGGTAGAGCAGTTCTTC
cdr3_aa: CASCVDRRAVEQFF

d_call: -
clone_size: medium-sized
j_call: TRBJ1-6
v_call: TRBV6-5
cdr3_nt: TGTGCCAGCAGTTACCGAGGGGGATATAATTCACCCCTCCACTTT
cdr3_aa: CASSYRGGYNSPLHF

d_call: -
clone_size: many
j_call: TRBJ1-3
v_call: TRBV30
cdr3_nt: TGTGCCTGGGCTGTAGGAAACACCATATATTTT
cdr3_aa: CAWAVGNTIYF

d_call: -
clone_size: many
j_call: TRBJ1-2
v_call: TRBV4-2
cdr3_nt: TGTGCCAGCAGCCAAGGCTCGGGAAGGGGGGATGGCTACACCTTC
cdr3_aa: CASSQGSGRGDGYTF

d_call: -
clone_size: many
j_call: TRBJ2-3
v_call: TRBV7-6
cdr3_nt: TGTGCCAGCAGCTTAGGGGGTACAAACACAGATACGCAGTATTTT
cdr3_aa: CASSLGGTNTDTQYF

d_call: -
clone_size: many
j_call: TRBJ1-1
v_call: TRBV6-6
cdr3_nt: TGTGCCAGCAGTTACTCCATACGAGGGACCACTGAAGCTTTCTTT
cdr3_aa: CASSYSIRGTTEAFF

d_call: TRBD1
clone_size: few
j_call: TRBJ2-2
v_call: TRBV14
cdr3_nt: TGTGCCAGCAGCTACAGGGGCTTAACCGGGGAGCTGTTTTTT
cdr3_aa: CASSYRGLTGELFF

d_call: -
clone_size: many
j_call: TRBJ2-7
v_call: TRBV11-2
cdr3_nt: TGTGCCAGCTCCGGGAGCTCCTACGAGCAGTACTTC
cdr3_aa: CASSGSSYEQYF

d_call: -
clone_size: many
j_call: TRBJ1-4
v_call: TRBV7-9
cdr3_nt: TGTGCCAGCAGCTTAGCGCTCGGTGGGGATGAAAAACTGTTTTTT
cdr3_aa: CASSLALGGDEKLFF

d_call: -
clone_size: many
j_call: TRBJ2-3
v_call: TRBV28
cdr3_nt: TGTGCCAGCTACCCTCAGGGGCAGGGAAACACAGATACGCAGTATTTT
cdr3_aa: CASYPQGQGNTDTQYF

d_call: -
clone_size: many
j_call: TRBJ2-1
v_call: TRBV28
cdr3_nt: TGTGCCAGCAGTTCTCGTCAAGAGCAGTTCTTC
cdr3_aa: CASSSRQEQFF

d_call: -
clone_size: -
j_call: TRBJ2-7
v_call: TRBV20-1
cdr3_nt: TGCAGTGCTCATGGGGGGGGGCGGGCCTCCTACGAGCAGTACTTC
cdr3_aa: CSAHGGGRASYEQYF

d_call: -
clone_size: -
j_call: TRBJ2-7
v_call: TRBV27
cdr3_nt: TGTGCCAGCAGGAACGGAGGGAGCGAGCAGTACTTC
cdr3_aa: CASRNGGSEQYF

d_call: -
clone_size: many
j_call: TRBJ2-7
v_call: TRBV12-3/TRBV12-4
cdr3_nt: TGTGCCAGCAGCCGTCGGACCTACGAGCAGTACTTC
cdr3_aa: CASSRRTYEQYF

d_call: -
clone_size: many
j_call: TRBJ1-5
v_call: TRBV29-1
cdr3_nt: TGCAGCGTGGGGGGGGGGGGCAGTCAGCCCCAGCATTTT
cdr3_aa: CSVGGGGSQPQHF

d_call: -
clone_size: many
j_call: TRBJ1-1
v_call: TRBV20-1
cdr3_nt: TGCAGTGCTAGAGATATGGCGAACACTGAAGCTTTCTTT
cdr3_aa: CSARDMANTEAFF

d_call: -
clone_size: many
j_call: TRBJ1-2
v_call: TRBV12-3/TRBV12-4
cdr3_nt: TGTGCCAGCAGTCTATCCGGACAGTTGGGCTACACCTTC
cdr3_aa: CASSLSGQLGYTF

d_call: -
clone_size: few
j_call: TRBJ1-2
v_call: TRBV28
cdr3_nt: TGTGCCAGCAGCCCATCAGACAGAGCTAACTATGGCTACACCTTC
cdr3_aa: CASSPSDRANYGYTF

d_call: -
clone_size: few
j_call: TRBJ1-4
v_call: TRBV11-3
cdr3_nt: TGTGCCAGCAGCTCGCATCATGGTGAAAAACTGTTTTTT
cdr3_aa: CASSSHHGEKLFF

d_call: TRBD1
clone_size: many
j_call: TRBJ1-4
v_call: TRBV14
cdr3_nt: TGTGCCAGCAGCTTCCACAGGGGAACTAATGAAAAACTGTTTTTT
cdr3_aa: CASSFHRGTNEKLFF

d_call: -
clone_size: many
j_call: TRBJ2-1
v_call: TRBV6-1
cdr3_nt: TGTGCCAGCAGTGAAGCTGGTCACAATGAGCAGTTCTTC
cdr3_aa: CASSEAGHNEQFF

d_call: -
clone_size: few
j_call: TRBJ2-1
v_call: TRBV20-1
cdr3_nt: TGCAGTGCTAGAGATCCCCGATCCGGGTCTAATGAGCAGTTCTTC
cdr3_aa: CSARDPRSGSNEQFF

d_call: TRBD1
clone_size: many
j_call: TRBJ1-3
v_call: TRBV6-1
cdr3_nt: TGTGCCAGCGGGGACAGGGTGTCCGGAAACACCATATATTTT
cdr3_aa: CASGDRVSGNTIYF

d_call: -
clone_size: many
j_call: TRBJ1-3
v_call: TRBV5-8
cdr3_nt: TGTGCCAGCAGCGATCGCCCCGGAAACACCATATATTTT
cdr3_aa: CASSDRPGNTIYF

d_call: TRBD1
clone_size: many
j_call: TRBJ1-5
v_call: TRBV12-3/TRBV12-4
cdr3_nt: TGTGCCAGCAGTTTCTCCGGACAGGGGCGCAATCAGCCCCAGCATTTT
cdr3_aa: CASSFSGQGRNQPQHF

d_call: -
clone_size: many
j_call: TRBJ2-7
v_call: TRBV6-2/TRBV6-3
cdr3_nt: TGTGCCAGCAGTCCCAACGCCTACGAGCAGTACTTC
cdr3_aa: CASSPNAYEQYF

d_call: TRBD1
clone_size: many
j_call: TRBJ2-2
v_call: TRBV6-1
cdr3_nt: TGTGCCAGCAGTCCTCGGCCGGGACAGGGCCTCGGGGAGCTGTTTTTT
cdr3_aa: CASSPRPGQGLGELFF

d_call: -
clone_size: many
j_call: TRBJ1-2
v_call: TRBV12-3/TRBV12-4
cdr3_nt: TGTGCCAGCAGTCCGGGGAAGATAAACTATGGCTACACCTTC
cdr3_aa: CASSPGKINYGYTF